This is a list of T cell receptor beta chains from one sample in a study of OX40 agonist ivuxolimab in advanced cancers. Assay used: immunoSEQ multiplex PCR; TCRdb lists only in-frame clones, some missing. The top ten hold about a tenth of the sample, which has about 73,000 clones, around 89% seen once. Sequences were derived from CD4+ or CD8+ T cells sorted from blood, sampled in a trial of the OX40 agonist ivuxolimab. The receptors derive from an adult with an advanced solid tumor such as melanoma, head and neck, liver or kidney cancer. Both conserved end residues are part of each CDR3. D genes are given only for firm matches. Clone size is not always given. Where it is, it says once, few, many or a class for expanded clones.

>TRBJ2-7|TRBV2|NA|NA
CATLGDSSKEQYF
TGTGCCACCCTGGGGGACTCTAGCAAGGAGCAGTACTTC
>TRBJ2-3|TRBV7-3|NA|NA
CASSSVTGNTDTQYF
TGTGCCAGCAGCTCAGTAACTGGAAACACAGATACGCAGTATTTT
>TRBJ2-1|TRBV27|TRBD2|once
CASRPTSGNYEQFF
TGTGCCAGCAGACCGACTAGCGGGAACTATGAGCAGTTCTTC
>TRBJ1-1|TRBV7-9|NA|NA
CASSPNLGTEAFF
TGTGCCAGCAGCCCAAACCTAGGTACTGAAGCTTTCTTT
>TRBJ1-1|TRBV7-8|NA|NA
CASSMGEVTEAFF
TGTGCCAGCAGCATGGGGGAAGTCACTGAAGCTTTCTTT
>TRBJ1-2|TRBV30|NA|NA
CAWIGWSTLYGYTF
TGTGCCTGGATAGGCTGGAGCACTCTCTATGGCTACACCTTC
>TRBJ1-4|TRBV11-2|NA|NA
CASSLVGGGNEKLFF
TGTGCCAGCAGCTTAGTTGGCGGCGGTAATGAAAAACTGTTTTTT
>TRBJ1-5|TRBV21-1|NA|NA
CASSKDDLAQHF
TGTGCCAGCAGCAAAGACGACCTCGCCCAGCATTTT
>TRBJ2-7|TRBV11-2|TRBD1|NA
CASSSRDRGAYEQYF
TGTGCCAGCAGCTCAAGGGACAGGGGAGCCTACGAGCAGTACTTC
>TRBJ2-5|TRBV19|NA|NA
CASSKGGHWGLETQYF
TGTGCCAGTAGTAAAGGGGGACATTGGGGGCTGGAGACCCAGTACTTC
>TRBJ2-7|TRBV9|NA|once
CASSGSGSSYEQYF
TGTGCCAGCAGCGGTAGCGGCTCTTCCTACGAGCAGTACTTC
>TRBJ1-4|TRBV27|NA|NA
CASMDSLNEKLFF
TGTGCCAGCATGGACAGTCTGAATGAAAAACTGTTTTTT
>TRBJ1-3|TRBV30|NA|NA
CAWSAGRAGNTIYF
TGTGCCTGGAGCGCGGGTCGAGCTGGAAACACCATATATTTT
>TRBJ2-2|TRBV7-9|NA|NA
CASSFRGASNTGELFF
TGTGCCAGCAGCTTCCGGGGGGCCAGTAACACCGGGGAGCTGTTTTTT
>TRBJ2-7|TRBV2|NA|NA
CASSGSGLSYEQYF
TGTGCCAGCAGTGGGTCAGGGCTCTCCTACGAGCAGTACTTC
>TRBJ1-4|TRBV7-9|NA|NA
CASSPRATNEKLFF
TGTGCCAGCAGCCCACGAGCAACTAATGAAAAACTGTTTTTT
>TRBJ1-1|TRBV6-6|NA|NA
CASSLRDTNTEAFF
TGTGCCAGCAGTTTGCGGGACACCAACACTGAAGCTTTCTTT
>TRBJ2-2|TRBV13|TRBD1|once
CASSLVGQVNTGELFF
TGTGCCAGCAGCTTAGTAGGACAGGTGAACACCGGGGAGCTGTTTTTT
>TRBJ1-4|TRBV18|TRBD1|NA
CASSQTGGEKLFF
TGTGCCAGCTCACAGACAGGGGGCGAAAAACTGTTTTTT
>TRBJ2-7|TRBV5-6|TRBD2|NA
CASSLALAGGSYEQYF
TGTGCCAGCAGCTTGGCCTTGGCGGGGGGATCCTACGAGCAGTACTTC
>TRBJ2-1|TRBV27|TRBD2|NA
CASSFDLAGGNEQFF
TGTGCCAGCAGTTTTGATCTAGCGGGAGGTAATGAGCAGTTCTTC
>TRBJ2-7|TRBV6-5|NA|NA
CASSRDGTYEQYF
TGTGCCAGCAGCCGGGACGGTACCTACGAGCAGTACTTC
>TRBJ2-7|TRBV7-6|NA|NA
CASSLVPDEQYF
TGTGCCAGCAGCTTAGTACCGGACGAGCAGTACTTC
>TRBJ2-1|TRBV10-3|TRBD1|NA
CAIWDGTGLWDEQFF
TGTGCCATCTGGGATGGGACAGGGCTTTGGGATGAGCAGTTCTTC
>TRBJ1-2|TRBV10-3|NA|NA
CAISGLDSSGYTF
TGTGCCATCAGTGGTCTCGACAGTTCTGGCTACACCTTC